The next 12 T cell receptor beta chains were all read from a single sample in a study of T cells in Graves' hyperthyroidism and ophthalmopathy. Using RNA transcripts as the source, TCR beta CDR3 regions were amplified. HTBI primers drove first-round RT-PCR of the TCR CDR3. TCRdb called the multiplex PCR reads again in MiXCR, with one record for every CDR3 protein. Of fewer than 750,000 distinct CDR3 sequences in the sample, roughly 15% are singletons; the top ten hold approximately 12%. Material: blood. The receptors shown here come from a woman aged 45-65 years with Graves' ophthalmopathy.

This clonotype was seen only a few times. CDR3 sequence (DNA): TGTGCCAGCAGTGAAGTCCGTACCTCCTACGAGCAGTACTTC. As protein: CASSEVRTSYEQYF. The chain has TRBV6-1 and TRBJ2-7; D not certain. The V and J ends lost 1 base and 0 bases respectively, with 7 bases between them. The V gene's germline CDR1 is MNHNS and CDR2 SASEGT. The CDR3 is 14 amino acids.

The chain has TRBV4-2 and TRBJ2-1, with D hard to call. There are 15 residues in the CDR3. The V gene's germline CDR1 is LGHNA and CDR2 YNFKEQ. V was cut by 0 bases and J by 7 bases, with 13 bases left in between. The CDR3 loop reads CASSQDGLDINEQFF. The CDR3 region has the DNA TGTGCCAGCAGCCAAGATGGGTTAGACATAAATGAGCAGTTCTTC.

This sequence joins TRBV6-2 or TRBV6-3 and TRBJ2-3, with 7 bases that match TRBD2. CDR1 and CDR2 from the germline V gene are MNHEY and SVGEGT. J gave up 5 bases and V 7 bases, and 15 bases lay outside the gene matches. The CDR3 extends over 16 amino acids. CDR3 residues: CASNHRLGGSGDTQYF. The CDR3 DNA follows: TGTGCCAGCAACCACAGGCTAGGCGGGAGTGGAGATACGCAGTATTTT.

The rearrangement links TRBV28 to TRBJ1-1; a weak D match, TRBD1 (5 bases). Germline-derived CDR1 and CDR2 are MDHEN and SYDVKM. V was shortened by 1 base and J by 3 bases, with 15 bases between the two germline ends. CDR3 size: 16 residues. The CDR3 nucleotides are TGTGCCAGCAGTTTATTGGGATGGGGCCGGGACACTGAAGCTTTCTTT. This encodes CASSLLGWGRDTEAFF.

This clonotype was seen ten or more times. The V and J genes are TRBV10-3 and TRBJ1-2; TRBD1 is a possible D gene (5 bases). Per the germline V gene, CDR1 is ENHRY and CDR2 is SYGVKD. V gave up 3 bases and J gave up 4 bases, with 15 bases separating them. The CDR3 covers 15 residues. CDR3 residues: CAISELRVESYGYTF. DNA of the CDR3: TGTGCCATCAGTGAACTCAGGGTGGAAAGCTATGGCTACACCTTC.

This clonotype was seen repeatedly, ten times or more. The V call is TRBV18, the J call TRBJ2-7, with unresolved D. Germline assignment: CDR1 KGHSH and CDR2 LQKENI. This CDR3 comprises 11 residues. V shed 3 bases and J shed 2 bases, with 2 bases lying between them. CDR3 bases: TGTGCCAGCTCACCCACCTACGAGCAGTACTTC. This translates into CASSPTYEQYF.

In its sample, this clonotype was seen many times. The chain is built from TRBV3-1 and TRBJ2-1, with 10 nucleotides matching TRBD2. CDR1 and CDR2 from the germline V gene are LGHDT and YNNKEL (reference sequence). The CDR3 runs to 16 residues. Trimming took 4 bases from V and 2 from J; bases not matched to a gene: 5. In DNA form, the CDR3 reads TGTGCCAGCAGCCCCGCCAGCGGGAGGGCCTACAATGAGCAGTTCTTC. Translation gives CASSPASGRAYNEQFF.

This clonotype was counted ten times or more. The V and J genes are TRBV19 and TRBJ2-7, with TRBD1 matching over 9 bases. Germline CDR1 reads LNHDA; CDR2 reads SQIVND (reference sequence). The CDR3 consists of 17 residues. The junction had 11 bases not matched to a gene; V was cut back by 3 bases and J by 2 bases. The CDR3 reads CASSIWGQGARTYEQYF. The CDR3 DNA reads TGTGCCAGTAGTATTTGGGGACAGGGCGCCCGCACCTACGAGCAGTACTTC.

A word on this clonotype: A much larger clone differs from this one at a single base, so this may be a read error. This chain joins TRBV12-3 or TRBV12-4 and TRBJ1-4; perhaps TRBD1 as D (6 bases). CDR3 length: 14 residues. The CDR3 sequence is CAGSQDRRDEKLFF. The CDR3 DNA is TGTGCCGGCAGCCAAGACAGGCGGGATGAAAAACTGTTTTTT.

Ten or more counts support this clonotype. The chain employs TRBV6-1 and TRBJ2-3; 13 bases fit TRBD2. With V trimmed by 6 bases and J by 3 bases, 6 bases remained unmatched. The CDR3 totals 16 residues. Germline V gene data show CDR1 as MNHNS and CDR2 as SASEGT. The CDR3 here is CASSTWTSGGTDTQYF. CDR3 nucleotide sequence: TGTGCCAGCAGCACTTGGACTAGCGGGGGTACAGATACGCAGTATTTT.

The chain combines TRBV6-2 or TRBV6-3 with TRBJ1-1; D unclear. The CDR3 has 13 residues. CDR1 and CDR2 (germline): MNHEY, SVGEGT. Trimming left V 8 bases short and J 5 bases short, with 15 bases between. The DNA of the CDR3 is TGTGCCAGCCGCGGGTTCGGTGGGACTGAAGCTTTCTTT. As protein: CASRGFGGTEAFF.

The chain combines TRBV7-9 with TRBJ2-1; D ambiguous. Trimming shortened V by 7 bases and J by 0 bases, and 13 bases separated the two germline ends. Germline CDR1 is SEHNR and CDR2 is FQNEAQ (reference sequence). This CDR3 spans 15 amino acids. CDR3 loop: CASTNPPGSYNEQFF. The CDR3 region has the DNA TGTGCCAGCACCAACCCTCCTGGCTCCTACAATGAGCAGTTCTTC.